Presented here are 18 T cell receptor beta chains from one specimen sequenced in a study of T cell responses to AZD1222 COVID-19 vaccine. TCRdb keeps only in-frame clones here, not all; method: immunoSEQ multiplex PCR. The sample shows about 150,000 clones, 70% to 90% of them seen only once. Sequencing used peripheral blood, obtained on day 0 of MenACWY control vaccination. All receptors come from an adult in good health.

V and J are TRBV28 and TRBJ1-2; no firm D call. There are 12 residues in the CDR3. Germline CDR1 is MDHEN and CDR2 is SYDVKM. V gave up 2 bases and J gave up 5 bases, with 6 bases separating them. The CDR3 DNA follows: TGTGCCAGCAGTTTAAAACAGTATGGCTACACCTTC. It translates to CASSLKQYGYTF.

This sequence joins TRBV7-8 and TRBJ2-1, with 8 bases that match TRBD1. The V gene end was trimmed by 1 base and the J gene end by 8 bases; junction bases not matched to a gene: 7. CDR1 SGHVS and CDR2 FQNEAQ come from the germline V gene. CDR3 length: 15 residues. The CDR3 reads CASSLVSGGFYEQFF. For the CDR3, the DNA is TGTGCCAGCAGCTTAGTGTCAGGGGGCTTCTATGAGCAGTTCTTC.

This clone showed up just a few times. The DNA of the CDR3 is TGCGCCAGCAGCTTCGACGGCTCTGGAAACACCATATATTTT. It encodes CASSFDGSGNTIYF. This chain connects TRBV5-1 to TRBJ1-3; D is uncertain. Between the trimmed V and J ends, which lost 2 bases and 0 bases, there was a span of 6 bases. The length of the CDR3 is 14 residues. The germline V gene encodes CDR1 SGHRS and CDR2 YFSETQ.

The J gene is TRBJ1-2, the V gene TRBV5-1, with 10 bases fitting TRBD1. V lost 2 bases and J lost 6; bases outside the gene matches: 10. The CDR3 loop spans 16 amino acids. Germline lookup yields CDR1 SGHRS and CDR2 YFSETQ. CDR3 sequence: CASSFRDRGRGDGYTF. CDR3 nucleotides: TGCGCCAGCAGCTTTCGGGACAGGGGTCGGGGAGATGGCTACACCTTC.

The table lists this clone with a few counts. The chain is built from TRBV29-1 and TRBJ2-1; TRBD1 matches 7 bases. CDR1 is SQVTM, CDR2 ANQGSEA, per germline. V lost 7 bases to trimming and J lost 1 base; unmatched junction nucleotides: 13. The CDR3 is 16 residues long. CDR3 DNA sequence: TGCAGCGGGAAGGGACAGCTCGGAGTTTCCTACAATGAGCAGTTCTTC. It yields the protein CSGKGQLGVSYNEQFF.

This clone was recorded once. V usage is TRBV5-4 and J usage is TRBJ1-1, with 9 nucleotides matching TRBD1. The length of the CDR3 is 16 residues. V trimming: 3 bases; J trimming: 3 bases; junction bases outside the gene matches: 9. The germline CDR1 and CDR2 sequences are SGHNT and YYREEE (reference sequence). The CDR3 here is CASSSKQGAGDTEAFF. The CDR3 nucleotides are TGTGCCAGCAGCTCAAAACAGGGGGCTGGAGACACTGAAGCTTTCTTT. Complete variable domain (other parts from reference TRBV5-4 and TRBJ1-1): ETGVTQSPTHLIKTRGQQVTLRCSSQSGHNTVSWYQQALGQGPQFIFQYYREEENGRGNFPPRFSGLQFPNYSSELNVNALELDDSALYLCASSSKQGAGDTEAFFGQGTRLTVV.

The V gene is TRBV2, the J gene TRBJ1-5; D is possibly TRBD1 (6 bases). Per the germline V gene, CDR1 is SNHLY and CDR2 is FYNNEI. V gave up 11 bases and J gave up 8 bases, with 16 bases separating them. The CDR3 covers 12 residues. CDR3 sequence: CAGSRGQEPQHF. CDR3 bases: TGTGCCGGAAGCAGGGGTCAGGAGCCCCAGCATTTT. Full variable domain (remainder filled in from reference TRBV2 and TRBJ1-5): EPEVTQTPSHQVTQMGQEVILRCVPISNHLYFYWYRQILGQKVEFLVSFYNNEISEKSEIFDDQFSVERPDGSNFTLKIRSTKLEDSAMYFCAGSRGQEPQHFGDGTRLSIL.

CDR3: CATSRDGVSDTQYF. CDR3 DNA sequence: TGTGCCACCAGCAGAGATGGGGTTTCTGATACGCAGTATTTT. The V call is TRBV15, the J call TRBJ2-3, with D unclear. The CDR3 has 14 amino acids. Germline CDR1 and CDR2: LNHNV and YYDKDF (reference sequence). V was trimmed by 0 bases and J by 6 bases, leaving 10 bases between them.

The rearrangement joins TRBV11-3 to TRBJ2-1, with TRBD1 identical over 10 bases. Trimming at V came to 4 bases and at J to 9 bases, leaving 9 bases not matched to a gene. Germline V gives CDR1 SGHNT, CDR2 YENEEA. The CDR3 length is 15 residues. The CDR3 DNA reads TGTGCCAGCAGCTCCCGGGACAGGGGTTGGAGTGAGCAGTTCTTC. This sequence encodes CASSSRDRGWSEQFF.

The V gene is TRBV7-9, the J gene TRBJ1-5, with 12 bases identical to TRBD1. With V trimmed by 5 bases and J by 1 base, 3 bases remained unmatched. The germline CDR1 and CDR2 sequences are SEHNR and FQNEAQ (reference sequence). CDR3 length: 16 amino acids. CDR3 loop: CASSTGQGASNQPQHF. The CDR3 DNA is TGTGCCAGCAGCACGGGACAGGGGGCGAGCAATCAGCCCCAGCATTTT.

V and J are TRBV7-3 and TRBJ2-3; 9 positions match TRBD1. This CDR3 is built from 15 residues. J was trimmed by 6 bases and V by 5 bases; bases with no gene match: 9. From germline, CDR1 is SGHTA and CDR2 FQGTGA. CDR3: CASSARDRAHDTQYF. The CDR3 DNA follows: TGTGCCAGCAGCGCGAGGGACAGGGCGCATGATACGCAGTATTTT.

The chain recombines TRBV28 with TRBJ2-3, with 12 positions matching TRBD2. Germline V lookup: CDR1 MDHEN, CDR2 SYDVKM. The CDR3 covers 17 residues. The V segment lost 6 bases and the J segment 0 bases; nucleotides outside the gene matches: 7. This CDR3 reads CASSAHGLAGSTDTQYF. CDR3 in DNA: TGTGCCAGCAGCGCCCACGGACTAGCGGGGAGCACAGATACGCAGTATTTT.

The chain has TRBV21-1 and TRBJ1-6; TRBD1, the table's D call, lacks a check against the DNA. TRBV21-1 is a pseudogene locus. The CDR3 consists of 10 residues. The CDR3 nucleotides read TGTGCCAGCAGGGCATCACCCCTCCACTTT. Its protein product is CASRASPLHF.

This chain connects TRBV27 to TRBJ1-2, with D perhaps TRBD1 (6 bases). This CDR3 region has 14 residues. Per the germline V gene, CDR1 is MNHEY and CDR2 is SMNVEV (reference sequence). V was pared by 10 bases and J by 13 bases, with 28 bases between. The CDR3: CATAPGGNPPEATF. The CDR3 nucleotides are TGTGCCACCGCTCCGGGGGGCAACCCTCCGGAAGCCACCTTC.

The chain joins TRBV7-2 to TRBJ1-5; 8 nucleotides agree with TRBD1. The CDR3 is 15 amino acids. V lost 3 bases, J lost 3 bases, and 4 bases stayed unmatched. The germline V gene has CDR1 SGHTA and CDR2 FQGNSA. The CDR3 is CASSFRTGNNQPQHF. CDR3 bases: TGTGCCAGCAGCTTTCGGACAGGGAACAATCAGCCCCAGCATTTT.

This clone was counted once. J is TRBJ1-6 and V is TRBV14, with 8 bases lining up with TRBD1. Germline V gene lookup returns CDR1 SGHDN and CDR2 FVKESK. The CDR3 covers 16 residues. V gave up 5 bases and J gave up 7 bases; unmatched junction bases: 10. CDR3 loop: CASSSWGQELNSPLHF. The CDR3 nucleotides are TGTGCCAGCAGCTCCTGGGGACAGGAATTGAATTCACCCCTCCACTTT.

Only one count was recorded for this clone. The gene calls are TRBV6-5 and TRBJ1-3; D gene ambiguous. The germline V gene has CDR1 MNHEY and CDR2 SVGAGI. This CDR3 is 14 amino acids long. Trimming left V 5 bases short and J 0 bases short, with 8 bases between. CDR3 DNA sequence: TGTGCCAGCAGTACCCAGAGCTCTGGAAACACCATATATTTT. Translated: CASSTQSSGNTIYF.

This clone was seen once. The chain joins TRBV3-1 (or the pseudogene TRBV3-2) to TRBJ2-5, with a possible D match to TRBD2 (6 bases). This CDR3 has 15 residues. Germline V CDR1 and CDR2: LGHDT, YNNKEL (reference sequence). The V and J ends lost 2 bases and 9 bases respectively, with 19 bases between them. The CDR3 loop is CASSQSGEPFAAQYF. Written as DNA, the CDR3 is TGTGCCAGCAGCCAATCGGGGGAGCCCTTTGCGGCCCAGTACTTC.